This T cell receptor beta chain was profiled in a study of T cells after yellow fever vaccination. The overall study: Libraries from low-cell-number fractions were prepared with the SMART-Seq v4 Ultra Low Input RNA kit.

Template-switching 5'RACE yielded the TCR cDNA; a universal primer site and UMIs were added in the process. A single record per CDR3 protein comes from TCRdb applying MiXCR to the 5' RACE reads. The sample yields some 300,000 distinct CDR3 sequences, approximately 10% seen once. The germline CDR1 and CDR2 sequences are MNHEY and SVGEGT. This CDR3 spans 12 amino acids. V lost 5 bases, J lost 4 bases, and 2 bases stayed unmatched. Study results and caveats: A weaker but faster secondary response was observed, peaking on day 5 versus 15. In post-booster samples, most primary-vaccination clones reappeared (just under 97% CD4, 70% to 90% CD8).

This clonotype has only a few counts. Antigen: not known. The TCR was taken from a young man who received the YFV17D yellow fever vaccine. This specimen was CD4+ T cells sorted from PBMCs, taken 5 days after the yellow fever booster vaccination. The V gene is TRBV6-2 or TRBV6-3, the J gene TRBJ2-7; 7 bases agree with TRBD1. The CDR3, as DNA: TGTGCCAGCAGTCGACAGGGATACGAGCAGTACGTC. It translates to CASSRQGYEQYV.